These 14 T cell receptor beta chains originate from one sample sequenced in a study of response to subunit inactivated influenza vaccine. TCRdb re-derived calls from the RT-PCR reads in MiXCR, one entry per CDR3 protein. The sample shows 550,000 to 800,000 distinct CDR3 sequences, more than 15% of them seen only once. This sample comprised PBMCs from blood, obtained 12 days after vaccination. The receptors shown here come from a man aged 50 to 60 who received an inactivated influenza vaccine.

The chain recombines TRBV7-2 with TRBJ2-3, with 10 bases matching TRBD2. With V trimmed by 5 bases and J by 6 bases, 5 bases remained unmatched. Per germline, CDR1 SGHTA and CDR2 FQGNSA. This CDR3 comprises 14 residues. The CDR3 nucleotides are TGTGCCAGCAGCCCTAGCGGGAGAAAGGATACGCAGTATTTT. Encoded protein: CASSPSGRKDTQYF. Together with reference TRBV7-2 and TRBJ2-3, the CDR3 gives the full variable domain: GAGVSQSPSNKVTEKGKDVELRCDPISGHTALYWYRQSLGQGLEFLIYFQGNSAPDKSGLPSDRFSAERTGGSVSTLTIQRTQQEDSAVYLCASSPSGRKDTQYFGPGTRLTVL.

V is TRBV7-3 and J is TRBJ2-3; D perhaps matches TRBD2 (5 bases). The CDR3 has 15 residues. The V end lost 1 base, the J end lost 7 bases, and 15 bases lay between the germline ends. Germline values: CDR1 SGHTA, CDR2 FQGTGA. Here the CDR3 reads CASSLIGEPANTQYF. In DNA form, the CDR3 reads TGTGCCAGCAGCTTAATCGGGGAGCCCGCAAATACGCAGTATTTT.

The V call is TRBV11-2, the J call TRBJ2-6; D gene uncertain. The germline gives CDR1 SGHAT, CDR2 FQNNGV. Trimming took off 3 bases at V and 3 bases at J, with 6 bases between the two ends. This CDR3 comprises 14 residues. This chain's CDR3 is CASSLGFGANVLTF. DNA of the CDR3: TGTGCCAGCAGCTTGGGGTTTGGGGCCAACGTCCTGACTTTC.

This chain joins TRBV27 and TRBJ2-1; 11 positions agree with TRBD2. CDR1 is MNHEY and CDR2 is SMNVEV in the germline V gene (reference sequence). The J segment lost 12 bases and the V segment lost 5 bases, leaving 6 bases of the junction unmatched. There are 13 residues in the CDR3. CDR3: CASSPSGRRGQFF. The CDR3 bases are TGTGCCAGCAGTCCTAGCGGGAGGCGTGGGCAGTTCTTC.

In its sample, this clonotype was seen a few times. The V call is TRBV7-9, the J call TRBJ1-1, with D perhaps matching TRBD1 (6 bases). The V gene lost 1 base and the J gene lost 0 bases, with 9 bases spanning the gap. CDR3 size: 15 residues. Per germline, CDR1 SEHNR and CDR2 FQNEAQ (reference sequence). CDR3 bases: TGTGCCAGCAGCTTAGGGGGACAAATGAACACTGAAGCTTTCTTT. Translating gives CASSLGGQMNTEAFF.

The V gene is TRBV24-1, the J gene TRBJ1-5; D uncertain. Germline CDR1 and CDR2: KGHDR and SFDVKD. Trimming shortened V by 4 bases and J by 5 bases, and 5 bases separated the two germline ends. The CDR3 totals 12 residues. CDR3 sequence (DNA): TGTGCCACCAGTGACCGGTATCAGCCCCAGCATTTT. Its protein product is CATSDRYQPQHF.

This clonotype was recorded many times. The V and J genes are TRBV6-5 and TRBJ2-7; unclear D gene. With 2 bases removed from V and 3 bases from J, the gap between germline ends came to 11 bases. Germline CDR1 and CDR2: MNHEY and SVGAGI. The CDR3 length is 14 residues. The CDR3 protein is CASSYRAPYYEQYF. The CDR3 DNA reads TGTGCCAGCAGTTACCGGGCTCCCTACTACGAGCAGTACTTC.

CDR3 residues: CSVEEANTGELFF. The CDR3 region has the DNA TGCAGCGTTGAAGAGGCGAACACCGGGGAGCTGTTTTTT. The chain has TRBV29-1 and TRBJ2-2; unclear D gene. Trimming left V 0 bases short and J 0 bases short, with 2 bases between. Looked up from germline, CDR1 is SQVTM and CDR2 is ANQGSEA. The CDR3 is made up of 13 amino acids.

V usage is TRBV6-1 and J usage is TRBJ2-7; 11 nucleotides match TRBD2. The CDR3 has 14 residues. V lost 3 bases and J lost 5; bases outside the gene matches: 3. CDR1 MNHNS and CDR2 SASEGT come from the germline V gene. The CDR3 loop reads CASSETSGVNEQYF. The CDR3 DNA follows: TGTGCCAGCAGTGAGACTAGCGGGGTTAACGAGCAGTACTTC.

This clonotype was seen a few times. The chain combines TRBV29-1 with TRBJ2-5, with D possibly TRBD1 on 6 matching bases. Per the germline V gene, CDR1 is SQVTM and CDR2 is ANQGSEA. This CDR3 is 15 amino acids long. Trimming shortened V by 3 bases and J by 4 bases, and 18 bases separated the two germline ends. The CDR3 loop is CSVDGFRGPGETQYF. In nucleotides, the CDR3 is TGCAGCGTTGACGGATTCAGGGGACCCGGAGAGACCCAGTACTTC.

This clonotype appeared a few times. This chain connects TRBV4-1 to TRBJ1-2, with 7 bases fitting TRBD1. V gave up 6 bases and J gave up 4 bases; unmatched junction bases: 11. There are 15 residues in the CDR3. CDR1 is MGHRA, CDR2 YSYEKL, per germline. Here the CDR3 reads CASRDSRTGFYGYTF. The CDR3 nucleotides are TGCGCCAGCAGAGATTCAAGGACAGGATTCTATGGCTACACCTTC.

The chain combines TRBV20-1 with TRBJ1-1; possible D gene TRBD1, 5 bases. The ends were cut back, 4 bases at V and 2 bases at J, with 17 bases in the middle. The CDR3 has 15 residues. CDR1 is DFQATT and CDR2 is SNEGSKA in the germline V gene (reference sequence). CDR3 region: CSATHSGQGNTEAFF. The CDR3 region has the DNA TGCAGTGCTACCCATAGCGGGCAGGGCAACACTGAAGCTTTCTTT.

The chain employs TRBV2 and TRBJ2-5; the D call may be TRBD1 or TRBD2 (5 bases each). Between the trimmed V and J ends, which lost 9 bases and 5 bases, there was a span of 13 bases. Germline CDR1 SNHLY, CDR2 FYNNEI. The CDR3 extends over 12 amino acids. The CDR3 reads CASWDQGETQYF. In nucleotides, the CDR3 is TGTGCCAGTTGGGACCAAGGGGAGACCCAGTACTTC.

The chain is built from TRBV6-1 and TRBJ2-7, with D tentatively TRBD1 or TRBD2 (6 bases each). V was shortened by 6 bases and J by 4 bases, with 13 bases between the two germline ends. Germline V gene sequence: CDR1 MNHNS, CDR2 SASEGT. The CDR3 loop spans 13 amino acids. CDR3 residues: CASRGGSGYEQYF. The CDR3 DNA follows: TGTGCCAGCAGAGGGGGGTCAGGTTACGAGCAGTACTTC.